Each of the 21 T cell receptor beta chains below was sequenced from the same sample in a study of T cell repertoires in cytomegalovirus infection. Their recognized antigens are unknown. TCRdb itself ran the reads through MiXCR, one entry per CDR3 protein. The profile shows about 68,000 distinct CDR3 sequences, more than 20% of them singletons. Sequencing was done on a sample of PBMCs, sequenced either directly or after in vitro stimulation (not recorded which). The receptors shown here come from a human donor in good health (CMV status not recorded). Some clones in this sample may be carry-over from other donors' samples.

V is TRBV20-1 and J is TRBJ1-5; 7 nucleotides agree with TRBD1. Germline values: CDR1 DFQATT, CDR2 SNEGSKA (reference sequence). The CDR3 totals 13 residues. V shed 1 base and J 6 bases; nucleotides not matched to a gene: 3. DNA for the CDR3: TGCAGTGCTAGAGTGACAGGGCCTCAGCCCCAGCATTTT. Encoded protein: CSARVTGPQPQHF.

The chain has TRBV6-2 or TRBV6-3 and TRBJ2-2; D gene uncertain. Germline V gives CDR1 MNHEY, CDR2 SVGEGT. This CDR3 contains 11 residues. V was shortened by 2 bases and J by 8 bases, with 3 bases between the two germline ends. This chain's CDR3 is CASSYGGELFF. The CDR3 DNA is TGTGCCAGCAGTTACGGAGGGGAGCTGTTTTTT.

This clonotype was seen repeatedly, ten times or more. The chain is built from TRBV6-1 and TRBJ2-1; tentative D call: TRBD1 (6 bases). Between the trimmed V and J ends, which lost 5 bases and 2 bases, there was a span of 22 bases. Germline-derived CDR1 and CDR2 are MNHNS and SASEGT. There are 18 residues in the CDR3. In DNA, the CDR3 is TGTGCCAGCAGTCCCGTACCTCAGGGGCCGCCAGCCTACAATGAGCAGTTCTTC. It encodes CASSPVPQGPPAYNEQFF.

The V gene is TRBV11-2, the J gene TRBJ2-7; TRBD1 might be the D (5 bases). CDR1 SGHAT and CDR2 FQNNGV come from the germline V gene. V gave up 0 bases and J gave up 6 bases, with 12 bases separating them. The CDR3 totals 14 residues. DNA of the CDR3: TGTGCCAGCAGCTTAGAAGGGGTTTACCGCGAGCAGTACGTC. This codes for CASSLEGVYREQYV.

The V gene is TRBV18, the J gene TRBJ2-3; 15 bases match TRBD2. The J segment lost 4 bases and the V segment lost 6 bases, leaving 5 bases of the junction unmatched. There are 16 residues in the CDR3. Germline V gene sequence: CDR1 KGHSH, CDR2 LQKENI. The CDR3 DNA is TGTGCCAGCTCCTCCGGACTAGCGGGAGGGTCAGATACGCAGTATTTT. This sequence encodes CASSSGLAGGSDTQYF.

This clonotype was counted many times. The rearrangement joins TRBV7-8 to TRBJ2-5; 8 nucleotides match TRBD2. The ends lost 6 bases at V and 5 bases at J; junction bases unmatched: 2. This CDR3 comprises 12 residues. In germline, CDR1 is SGHVS, CDR2 FQNEAQ. The CDR3 spells CASRRLAETQYF. The CDR3 bases are TGTGCCAGCAGACGACTAGCGGAGACCCAGTACTTC. The variable domain in full, with the rest retrieved from reference TRBV7-8 and TRBJ2-5, is GAGVSQSPRYKVAKRGQDVALRCDPISGHVSLFWYQQALGQGPEFLTYFQNEAQLDKSGLPSDRFFAERPEGSVSTLKIQRTQQEDSAVYLCASRRLAETQYFGPGTRLLVL.

This clonotype was seen more than once but under ten times. The rearrangement uses TRBV6-5 and TRBJ2-2; D remains ambiguous. The germline V gene encodes CDR1 MNHEY and CDR2 SVGAGI. The CDR3 spans 12 residues. V lost 4 bases and J 10 bases, leaving 10 bases between the germline ends. CDR3 in amino acids: CASSSLRKELFF. CDR3 in DNA: TGTGCCAGCAGTTCCCTGAGAAAGGAGCTGTTTTTT.

The V call is TRBV7-2, the J call TRBJ2-1; TRBD2 matches at 11 bases. Per germline, CDR1 SGHTA and CDR2 FQGNSA. Losses at the gene ends were 3 bases for V and 3 bases for J; bases not matched to a gene: 7. CDR3 length: 17 residues. CDR3 bases: TGTGCCAGCAGCTTTACCTGGACTAGCGGGCACTACAATGAGCAGTTCTTC. It encodes CASSFTWTSGHYNEQFF.

This chain connects TRBV7-2 to TRBJ2-5, with 9 bases matching TRBD1. The ends lost 5 bases at V and 4 bases at J; junction bases unmatched: 8. CDR3 length: 15 residues. From germline, CDR1 is SGHTA and CDR2 FQGNSA. CDR3 DNA sequence: TGTGCCAGCAGCCAACAGGGGGCGGCGGGAGAGACCCAGTACTTC. The encoded protein is CASSQQGAAGETQYF.

The chain recombines TRBV20-1 with TRBJ2-3; D is unresolved. V was trimmed by 6 bases and J by 3 bases, leaving 19 bases between them. This CDR3 is 15 amino acids long. Germline V lookup: CDR1 DFQATT, CDR2 SNEGSKA (reference sequence). Here the CDR3 DNA reads TGCAGTGCGCCGCCGGCTAAATGGTTGACAGATACGCAGTATTTT. The encoded protein is CSAPPAKWLTDTQYF.

The gene calls are TRBV7-9 and TRBJ2-7, with D maybe TRBD2 (5 bases). The CDR3 loop spans 15 amino acids. CDR1 is SEHNR, CDR2 FQNEAQ, per germline (reference sequence). The germline V and J ends were trimmed by 5 bases and 0 bases, with 14 bases remaining between them. The CDR3 is CASSPPGFCSYEQYF. As DNA, the CDR3 is TGTGCCAGCAGCCCCCCGGGATTTTGCTCCTACGAGCAGTACTTC.

The chain couples TRBV5-1 to TRBJ2-1, with D perhaps being TRBD1 or TRBD2 (6 bases each). Germline V CDR1 and CDR2: SGHRS, YFSETQ. This CDR3 has 14 amino acids. Trimming removed 4 bases at V and 2 bases at J, with 10 bases between. This CDR3 reads CASSGGDTYNEQFF. In DNA form, the CDR3 reads TGCGCCAGCAGCGGAGGGGACACCTACAATGAGCAGTTCTTC.

This sequence joins TRBV6-2 or TRBV6-3 and TRBJ2-1; D is perhaps TRBD2 (6 bases). CDR3 length equals 15 residues. V lost 7 bases and J lost 3, with 16 bases in between. Germline loops: CDR1 MNHEY, CDR2 SVGEGT. The CDR3 sequence is CASTLGLRSYNEQFF. DNA of the CDR3: TGTGCCAGCACCCTGGGACTGCGGAGCTACAATGAGCAGTTCTTC.

The J gene is TRBJ2-1, the V gene TRBV6-1; D is unresolved. V gave up 2 bases and J gave up 5 bases, with 13 bases separating them. CDR1 and CDR2 (germline): MNHNS, SASEGT. The CDR3 extends over 15 amino acids. CDR3 sequence reads: CASSEPGWQDNEQFF. The CDR3, as DNA: TGTGCCAGCAGTGAACCTGGTTGGCAGGACAATGAGCAGTTCTTC.

This CDR3 reads CASSLEGVSSYEQYV. CDR3 coding DNA: TGTGCCAGCAGCTTAGAGGGGGTGAGCTCCTACGAGCAGTACGTC. The rearrangement uses TRBV11-2 and TRBJ2-7; either TRBD1 or TRBD2 may fit D (5 bases each). The germline V and J ends were trimmed by 0 bases and 0 bases, with 9 bases remaining between them. Germline values: CDR1 SGHAT, CDR2 FQNNGV. The CDR3 has 15 amino acids.

This clonotype turned up a few times. The chain combines TRBV2 with TRBJ1-3; D call uncertain. V was trimmed by 10 bases and J by 0 bases, leaving 13 bases between them. CDR1 and CDR2 (germline): SNHLY, FYNNEI. CDR3 size: 14 residues. CDR3 sequence: CATQDGNSGNTIYF. The CDR3 DNA is TGTGCCACCCAAGACGGGAACTCTGGAAACACCATATATTTT.

There are many counts of this clonotype. CDR3 sequence (DNA): TGTGCCAGCAGTACAGTCCCTCCCGAGAGCTATGGCTACACCTTC. Protein: CASSTVPPESYGYTF. The chain uses TRBV6-1 and TRBJ1-2, with D unclear. The CDR3 runs 15 residues. From germline, CDR1 is MNHNS and CDR2 SASEGT. The ends were cut back, 5 bases at V and 4 bases at J, with 17 bases in the middle.

This clonotype was detected a few times. The genes are TRBV20-1 and TRBJ2-1; 10 positions match TRBD2. The V and J ends lost 3 bases and 6 bases, in that order; junction bases with no gene match: 5. Germline V CDR1 and CDR2: DFQATT, SNEGSKA (reference sequence). The CDR3 has 14 amino acids. The CDR3 region has the DNA TGCAGTGCTAGTCTCAGCGGGAGGGCCAATGAGCAGTTCTTC. It is translated as CSASLSGRANEQFF.

This clonotype was counted many times. The chain recombines TRBV7-2 with TRBJ1-5; 8 bases match TRBD1. The trim removed 4 bases at V and 0 bases at J, leaving 11 bases unmatched. The CDR3 covers 18 residues. CDR1 and CDR2 (germline): SGHTA, FQGNSA. CDR3 amino acids: CASSSGQGEPNSNQPQHF. The CDR3 DNA follows: TGTGCCAGCAGCTCTGGACAGGGAGAACCTAATAGCAATCAGCCCCAGCATTTT.

In this sample, this clonotype turned up a few times. The genes are TRBV25-1 and TRBJ2-1; D perhaps matches TRBD2 (6 bases). CDR3 length: 16 residues. V was trimmed by 1 base and J by 5 bases, leaving 15 bases between them. CDR1 and CDR2 from the germline V gene are MGHDK and SYGVNS. The CDR3 loop is CASSEWERALNNEQFF. In DNA form, the CDR3 reads TGTGCCAGCAGTGAATGGGAGCGGGCTTTAAACAATGAGCAGTTCTTC.

This clonotype was detected a few times. The V gene is TRBV7-2, the J gene TRBJ2-4, with 7 bases lining up with TRBD2. CDR3 size: 17 residues. The germline V gene encodes CDR1 SGHTA and CDR2 FQGNSA. J was trimmed by 0 bases and V by 1 base; bases with no gene match: 6. CDR3: CASSLVGGGLAKNIQYF. Here the CDR3 DNA reads TGTGCCAGCAGCTTAGTTGGCGGGGGACTAGCCAAAAACATTCAGTACTTC.